This T cell receptor beta chain was found in a study of T-cell reconstitution after alpha-beta-depleted transplantation in children. This clonotype was recorded once. Construction of the TCRbeta library involved unique molecular identifiers. TCRdb analysed the PCR reads with MiXCR anew, one entry per CDR3 protein. The data hold 400,000 to 450,000 distinct CDR3 sequences, with 43% observed a single time. The V gene's germline CDR1 is SGHVS and CDR2 FQNEAQ. CDR3 length equals 15 residues. Trimming left V 2 bases short and J 2 bases short, with 9 bases between. The sequence was collected from a girl aged 2 to 10 with aplastic anemia, due to receive a stem cell transplant. The chain links TRBV7-8 to TRBJ1-4; D not certain. The sequenced sample was PBMCs, obtained before TCRalphabeta/CD19-depleted stem cell transplant. CDR3 residues: CASSLKTGTNEKLFF. CDR3 sequence (DNA): TGTGCCAGCAGCTTAAAGACCGGTACTAATGAAAAACTGTTTTTT.